The T cell receptor (beta chain) under discussion was sequenced for a study of shared clonotypes between healthy human individuals. General study points: On the whole, naive subsets had larger estimated richness than memory subsets had.

With respect to this clone: Its target is not known.

Germline values: CDR1 MNHNS, CDR2 SASEGT. Unmatched junction bases numbered 14, after V lost 4 bases and J lost 5 bases. The CDR3 extends over 16 amino acids. The repertoire was sequenced with immunoSEQ multiplex PCR; TCRdb's copy has only in-frame clones and lacks some. The repertoire consists of about 2 million clones, with 95% occurring once and the leading ten covering 0.1% to 0.15%. The material sequenced was naive CD4+ T cells sorted from blood. Subset denoted: CD45RA+ positively selected. This TCR was sampled from a man between 18 and 35 years old in good health. The chain is built from TRBV6-1 and TRBJ2-7; TRBD1 matches at 7 bases. The CDR3 loop reads CASSAYRGPPAHEQYF. The CDR3 coding sequence is TGTGCCAGCAGTGCCTACAGGGGCCCTCCAGCCCACGAGCAGTACTTC.